A selection of T cell receptor beta chains follows, all from one sample in a study of shared clonotypes between healthy human individuals. Libraries were prepared by immunoSEQ multiplex PCR; TCRdb keeps only in-frame clonotypes and omits some of them. The sample has over a million clones, about four fifths seen once; the top ten hold more than 0.5%. The sequencing sample was made of memory CD4+ T cells from PBMCs. The receptors were gathered from a young man in good health. Some clones in this sample may be carry-over from other donors' samples. Each CDR3 is given with its conserved first and last residue. The D gene is left open where the match is weak. The size field is filled for only some rows; it gives once, few, many or a size class.

J gene	V gene	D gene	clone size	CDR3 DNA	CDR3 protein
TRBJ1-2	TRBV6-6	-	once	TGTGCCAGCAGACGAACAGGGACCTATGGCTACACCTTC	CASRRTGTYGYTF
TRBJ2-6	TRBV4-1	-	-	TGCGCCAGCAGCCAAACTAGAACAGGGTCTTCTGGGGCCAACGTCCTGACTTTC	CASSQTRTGSSGANVLTF
TRBJ2-7	TRBV7-2	TRBD2	-	TGTGCCAGCAGCTTAGGCAGCGGGAGTCCCTCCTACGAGCAGTACTTC	CASSLGSGSPSYEQYF
TRBJ2-3	TRBV2	TRBD2	-	TGTGCCAGCGAAGCGGGAGGACTCACAGATACGCAGTATTTT	CASEAGGLTDTQYF
TRBJ1-5	TRBV4-1	TRBD1	once	TGCGCCAGCAGCTCTCAACAGGGGGCGCTGGGTCAGCCCCAGCATTTT	CASSSQQGALGQPQHF
TRBJ1-5	TRBV19	-	-	TGTGCCAGTAGTATAAAGGCGGCAGGGACTAGCAATCAGCCCCAGCATTTT	CASSIKAAGTSNQPQHF
TRBJ1-5	TRBV5-1	-	-	TGCGCCAGCAGCTTGGGGGTTGACAGTAATCAGCCCCAGCATTTT	CASSLGVDSNQPQHF
TRBJ2-5	TRBV2	TRBD2	few	TGTGCCAGCCTTTGGGCTAGCGGCCAAGAGACCCAGTACTTC	CASLWASGQETQYF
TRBJ2-5	TRBV29-1	TRBD1	-	TGCAGCGCAGCACAGGGGGCGGCGGAGACCCAGTACTTC	CSAAQGAAETQYF
TRBJ2-2	TRBV15	TRBD2	-	TGTGCCACCAGCAGAGAGAGACTAGCGGTGATCACCGGGGAGCTGTTTTTT	CATSRERLAVITGELFF
TRBJ2-1	TRBV6-1	TRBD2	-	TGTGCCAGCAGGAAACTAGCGGGAGAGCATGAGCAGTTCTTC	CASRKLAGEHEQFF
TRBJ1-3	TRBV7-9	TRBD1	-	TGTGCCAGCAGCTTGGGAGACAGGGGCTCTGGAAACACCATATATTTT	CASSLGDRGSGNTIYF
TRBJ2-7	TRBV5-6	TRBD1	-	TGTGCCAGCAGTTGGACAGGGAGGTACGAGCAGTACTTC	CASSWTGRYEQYF
TRBJ2-7	TRBV27	TRBD2	few	TGTGCCAGCAGTTCACCGGGGACTAGAGCCTACGAGCAGTACTTC	CASSSPGTRAYEQYF